The 2 T cell receptor beta chains below were found in one sample sequenced in a study of cytomegalovirus exposure and HLA in healthy donors. PCR amplification relied on 60 Vbeta primers (plus 13 Jbeta primers). Profiled with immunoSEQ multiplex PCR; TCRdb holds only in-frame clones, not every one. In the table there are about 130,000 clones, around 72% of which are singletons. Sequenced material: PBMCs. The receptors were gathered from a man between 45 and 60 years old in good health and CMV-seropositive.

The chain carries TRBV20-1 and TRBJ1-1; TRBD1 matches 7 bases. The J segment lost 9 bases and the V segment lost 5 bases, leaving 6 bases of the junction unmatched. Germline lookup yields CDR1 DFQATT and CDR2 SNEGSKA (reference sequence). CDR3 length: 11 residues. CDR3 in DNA: TGCAGTGCTGAGAGACAGGGAAAAGCTTTCTTT. This gives the protein CSAERQGKAFF.

The J gene is TRBJ2-7, the V gene TRBV2, with TRBD1 matching over 8 bases. Germline V gene data show CDR1 as SNHLY and CDR2 as FYNNEI. The CDR3 runs to 16 residues. With 6 bases clipped from V and 1 base from J, the junction kept 11 bases outside the gene matches. This CDR3 is CASSPRTGSLSYEQYF. CDR3 in DNA: TGTGCCAGCAGCCCCAGGACAGGGTCTTTATCCTACGAGCAGTACTTC.